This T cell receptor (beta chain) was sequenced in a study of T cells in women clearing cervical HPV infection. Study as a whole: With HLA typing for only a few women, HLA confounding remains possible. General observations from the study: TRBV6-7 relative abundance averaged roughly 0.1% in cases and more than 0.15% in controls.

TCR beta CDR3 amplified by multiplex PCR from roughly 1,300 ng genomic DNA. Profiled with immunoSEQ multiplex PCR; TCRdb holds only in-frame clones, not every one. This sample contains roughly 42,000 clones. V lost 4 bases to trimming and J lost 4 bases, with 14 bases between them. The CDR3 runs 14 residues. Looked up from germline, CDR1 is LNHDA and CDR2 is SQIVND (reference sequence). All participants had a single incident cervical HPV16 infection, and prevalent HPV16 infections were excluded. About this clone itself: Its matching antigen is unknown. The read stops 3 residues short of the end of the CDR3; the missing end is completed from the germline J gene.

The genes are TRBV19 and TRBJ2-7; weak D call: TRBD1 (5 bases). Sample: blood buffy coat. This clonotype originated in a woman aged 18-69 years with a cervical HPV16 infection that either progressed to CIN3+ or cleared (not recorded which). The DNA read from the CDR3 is TGTGCCAGTAGTAACAGGCCCCGTGGTTACGAG. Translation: CASSNRPRGYE. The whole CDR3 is CASSNRPRGYEQYF.